This T cell receptor (beta chain) was documented in a study of breast tumors, draining lymph nodes, adjacent tissues. Study-level findings and limits: Tumor and nontumor repertoires were significantly more similar in luminal-like than in basal-like breast cancer.

This clonotype appeared many times. Its matching antigen is unknown. Samples came from axillary lymph nodes draining the breast cancer. TCRdb re-called the multiplex PCR reads with MiXCR, one entry per CDR3 protein. The sample holds roughly 130,000 distinct CDR3 sequences; 30% to 35% are singletons and the top ten take about 2.5%. CDR3 length: 13 residues. Germline-derived CDR1 and CDR2 are SGHKS and YYEKEE (reference sequence). V lost 4 bases, J lost 8 bases, and 13 bases lay in between. The chain links TRBV5-5 to TRBJ2-1, with D unresolved. The sequencing sample was made of axillary lymph node tissue. The sequence derives from a female donor with breast cancer. Some clones in this sample may be carry-over from other donors' samples. The CDR3 loop reads CASSGAPGYEQFF. DNA for the CDR3: TGTGCCAGCAGCGGCGCCCCCGGGTATGAGCAGTTCTTC.